The TCR beta chain under discussion was sequenced for a study of radiation and T cells in renal cell carcinoma. Trimming removed 4 bases at V and 8 bases at J, with 15 bases between. The CDR3 sequence is 13 residues long. Germline V lookup: CDR1 SGHRS, CDR2 YFSETQ. Time point indicated: baseline pretreatment blood. Stated treatment: 15 Gy SBRT to primary tumor, nephrectomy 4 weeks later. Here immunoSEQ multiplex PCR was the method, and the copy in TCRdb shows in-frame clones only, minus some. The table lists 110,000 to 150,000 clones, approximately 91% of them singletons. This receptor was taken from a woman aged 50 to 60 with renal cell carcinoma. The source was blood, collected from a patient whose treatment included radiotherapy and nephrectomy. The rearrangement uses TRBV5-1 and TRBJ1-2, with a weak D call TRBD1 (6 bases). The CDR3 nucleotides read TGCGCCAGCAGCCCAGAGGACAGAAACGGCTACACCTTC. This gives the protein CASSPEDRNGYTF. Variable domain in full (rest from reference TRBV5-1 and TRBJ1-2): KAGVTQTPRYLIKTRGQQVTLSCSPISGHRSVSWYQQTPGQGLQFLFEYFSETQRNKGNFPGRFSGRQFSNSRSEMNVSTLELGDSALYLCASSPEDRNGYTFGSGTRLTVV.